This is a list of T cell receptor beta chains from one sample in a study of response to subunit inactivated influenza vaccine. TCRdb itself ran the RT-PCR reads through MiXCR, one entry per CDR3 protein. This sample yields hundreds of thousands of distinct CDR3 sequences, of which 14% are seen a single time; 6.5% to 8% belongs to the top ten. The source material was PBMCs from blood, sampled 14 to 15 days before vaccination. The receptors were gathered from a man aged 50 or older who received an inactivated influenza vaccine. CDR3s include the opening cysteine and the closing phenylalanine or tryptophan. The D gene is left open where the match is weak. Clone sizes are given selectively: once, few, many, or a class where the clone is expanded.

D gene: TRBD1; J gene: TRBJ2-3; CDR3 length: 14; V gene: TRBV4-2; clone size: few; CDR3 DNA: TGTGCCAGCAGCCGGACAGGGGCCGGGACGGAGCAGTATTTT; CDR3 protein: CASSRTGAGTEQYF
D gene: -; J gene: TRBJ1-4; CDR3 length: 13; V gene: TRBV10-3; clone size: many; CDR3 DNA: TGTGCCATCAGGGAGGGACGTAGTGAAAAACTGTTTTTT; CDR3 protein: CAIREGRSEKLFF
D gene: -; J gene: TRBJ1-5; CDR3 length: 15; V gene: TRBV4-1; clone size: few; CDR3 DNA: TGCGCCAGCAGCCAAGATGGGGCCCCCAATCAGCCCCAGCATTTT; CDR3 protein: CASSQDGAPNQPQHF
D gene: TRBD2; J gene: TRBJ2-2; CDR3 length: 14; V gene: TRBV29-1; clone size: -; CDR3 DNA: TGCAGCGTTGAAGTGGCTAGCGGGAGCGGGGAGCTGTTTTTT; CDR3 protein: CSVEVASGSGELFF
D gene: -; J gene: TRBJ2-5; CDR3 length: 14; V gene: TRBV12-3/TRBV12-4; clone size: few; CDR3 DNA: TGTGCCAGCAGTCTCGGACTTACTAGGGAGACCCAGTACTTC; CDR3 protein: CASSLGLTRETQYF
D gene: -; J gene: TRBJ1-1; CDR3 length: 14; V gene: TRBV7-2; clone size: few; CDR3 DNA: TGTGCCAGCAGCTCGATTACACGCAGCACTGAAGCTTTCTTT; CDR3 protein: CASSSITRSTEAFF
D gene: -; J gene: TRBJ2-3; CDR3 length: 13; V gene: TRBV3-1; clone size: -; CDR3 DNA: TGTGCCAGCCGCCCGCGGTACACAGATACGCAGTATTTT; CDR3 protein: CASRPRYTDTQYF
D gene: -; J gene: TRBJ2-5; CDR3 length: 16; V gene: TRBV4-1; clone size: -; CDR3 DNA: TGCGCCAGCAGCCAAGATTTCGGGACCCCCCTAGGGACCCAGTACTTC; CDR3 protein: CASSQDFGTPLGTQYF
D gene: TRBD2; J gene: TRBJ2-7; CDR3 length: 17; V gene: TRBV7-2; clone size: few; CDR3 DNA: TGTGCCAGCAGCTCGCGACTAGCGGGAGTGAACTTCCACGAGCAGTACTTC; CDR3 protein: CASSSRLAGVNFHEQYF
D gene: TRBD1; J gene: TRBJ2-7; CDR3 length: 13; V gene: TRBV16; clone size: -; CDR3 DNA: TGTGCCAGCAGCGGCCGGACAGGGAACGAGCAGTACTTC; CDR3 protein: CASSGRTGNEQYF
D gene: TRBD2; J gene: TRBJ2-1; CDR3 length: 15; V gene: TRBV15; clone size: many; CDR3 DNA: TGTGCCACCAGCAGAGATCGGGTAGTCGGGGGGGAGCAGTTCTTC; CDR3 protein: CATSRDRVVGGEQFF
D gene: TRBD2; J gene: TRBJ2-5; CDR3 length: 17; V gene: TRBV3-1; clone size: few; CDR3 DNA: TGTGCCAGCAGCTCCCGCCTGACTAGCGGAACCCAAGAGACCCAGTACTTC; CDR3 protein: CASSSRLTSGTQETQYF
D gene: -; J gene: TRBJ2-7; CDR3 length: 14; V gene: TRBV6-2/TRBV6-3; clone size: -; CDR3 DNA: TGTGCCAGCACTGACGGACATGTCCCCCACGAGCAGTACTTC; CDR3 protein: CASTDGHVPHEQYF
D gene: -; J gene: TRBJ2-7; CDR3 length: 15; V gene: TRBV6-1; clone size: -; CDR3 DNA: TGTGCCAGCAACCCACGGATTGGGGGGATATACGAGCAGTACTTC; CDR3 protein: CASNPRIGGIYEQYF
D gene: -; J gene: TRBJ1-5; CDR3 length: 14; V gene: TRBV4-3; clone size: few; CDR3 DNA: TGCGCCAGCAGCCAAGTTGGGGGGGCTCAGCCCCAGCATTTT; CDR3 protein: CASSQVGGAQPQHF
D gene: -; J gene: TRBJ2-3; CDR3 length: 14; V gene: TRBV6-1; clone size: once; CDR3 DNA: TGTGCCAGCAGTGCGGACTGGAGCACAGATACGCAGTATTTT; CDR3 protein: CASSADWSTDTQYF
D gene: -; J gene: TRBJ1-3; CDR3 length: 13; V gene: TRBV19; clone size: -; CDR3 DNA: TGTGCCAGTTCTTTGGGGGAAGGATACACCATATATTTT; CDR3 protein: CASSLGEGYTIYF
D gene: TRBD2; J gene: TRBJ2-1; CDR3 length: 16; V gene: TRBV24-1; clone size: few; CDR3 DNA: TGTGCCACCAGTGGGACTAGCGGGGGGTTGTACAATGAGCAGTTCTTC; CDR3 protein: CATSGTSGGLYNEQFF
D gene: -; J gene: TRBJ2-7; CDR3 length: 14; V gene: TRBV19; clone size: -; CDR3 DNA: TGTGCCAGTAGTATCACGCGGCTCTCCTACGAGCAGTACTTC; CDR3 protein: CASSITRLSYEQYF
D gene: TRBD2; J gene: TRBJ2-3; CDR3 length: 18; V gene: TRBV14; clone size: -; CDR3 DNA: TGTGCCCTCAGCCTCTTCGGACTAGCGGGGGGGCAAACAGATACGCAGTATTTT; CDR3 protein: CALSLFGLAGGQTDTQYF
D gene: -; J gene: TRBJ2-7; CDR3 length: 13; V gene: TRBV2; clone size: few; CDR3 DNA: TGTGCCAGCCAAGAGGGCCCTCATTACGAGCAGTACTTC; CDR3 protein: CASQEGPHYEQYF
D gene: TRBD2; J gene: TRBJ2-1; CDR3 length: 15; V gene: TRBV12-3/TRBV12-4; clone size: -; CDR3 DNA: TGTGCCAGCAGTTTAACGGCTAGCGGGGGCGGGGAGCAGTTCTTC; CDR3 protein: CASSLTASGGGEQFF
D gene: TRBD2; J gene: TRBJ2-3; CDR3 length: 18; V gene: TRBV4-2; clone size: few; CDR3 DNA: TGTGCCAGCAGCCAAGTGGGACTAGCGGGGGGGCCCACAGATACGCAGTATTTT; CDR3 protein: CASSQVGLAGGPTDTQYF
D gene: -; J gene: TRBJ2-7; CDR3 length: 16; V gene: TRBV5-1; clone size: -; CDR3 DNA: TGCGCCAGCAGCTCCGGAACTCCCCCGGTTGGGGTCGAGCAGTACTTC; CDR3 protein: CASSSGTPPVGVEQYF
D gene: TRBD2; J gene: TRBJ2-7; CDR3 length: 14; V gene: TRBV7-2; clone size: -; CDR3 DNA: TGTGCCAGCAGCTGGGGACTACAATCCTACGAGCAGTACTTC; CDR3 protein: CASSWGLQSYEQYF
D gene: -; J gene: TRBJ2-7; CDR3 length: 14; V gene: TRBV5-6; clone size: -; CDR3 DNA: TGTGCCAGCAGAAGGAGGGGAGGTCCTTACGAGCAGTACTTC; CDR3 protein: CASRRRGGPYEQYF
D gene: -; J gene: TRBJ2-3; CDR3 length: 13; V gene: TRBV6-5; clone size: -; CDR3 DNA: TGTGCCAGCAGTTACTTCCTCACAGAAACGCAGTATTTT; CDR3 protein: CASSYFLTETQYF